The 26 T cell receptor beta chains reported below all come from one sample, sequenced in a study of radiation and T cells in renal cell carcinoma. The sample's time point: baseline pretreatment blood. Treatment noted: 15 Gy SBRT to primary tumor, nephrectomy 4 weeks later. Produced via immunoSEQ multiplex PCR; TCRdb's table is partial and in-frame only. The sample lists approximately 150,000 clones, about 88% occurring once. This specimen was blood, taken from a patient whose treatment included radiotherapy and nephrectomy. These receptors all stem from a woman aged 65 to 85 with renal cell carcinoma.

The V and J genes are TRBV18 and TRBJ1-6; TRBD1 matches at 7 bases. In germline, CDR1 is KGHSH, CDR2 LQKENI. Trimming took 4 bases from V and 6 from J; bases not matched to a gene: 6. The CDR3 spans 15 residues. CDR3 loop: CASSQGQVGNSPLHF. For the CDR3, the DNA is TGTGCCAGCTCACAAGGACAGGTCGGTAATTCACCCCTCCACTTT.

The chain uses TRBV7-9 and TRBJ2-2, with 9 bases identical to TRBD1. CDR3 length equals 16 residues. The V and J ends lost 2 bases and 6 bases, in that order; junction bases with no gene match: 7. From germline, CDR1 is SEHNR and CDR2 FQNEAQ (reference sequence). CDR3 amino acids: CASSLSVTGGAGELFF. CDR3 sequence (DNA): TGTGCCAGCAGCTTATCCGTTACAGGGGGCGCCGGGGAGCTGTTTTTT.

CDR3 amino acids: CASSVYQGGIAEAFF. CDR3 DNA sequence: TGTGCCAGCAGCGTATACCAGGGGGGGATCGCTGAAGCTTTCTTT. The chain is built from TRBV9 and TRBJ1-1, with 7 bases fitting TRBD1. J gave up 6 bases and V 1 base, and 9 bases lay outside the gene matches. Germline V lookup: CDR1 SGDLS, CDR2 YYNGEE. The CDR3 extends over 15 amino acids.

The chain recombines TRBV7-2 with TRBJ1-3, with TRBD1 matching over 7 bases. The V gene end was trimmed by 7 bases and the J gene end by 0 bases; junction bases not matched to a gene: 3. The CDR3 spans 14 residues. Germline values: CDR1 SGHTA, CDR2 FQGNSA. The CDR3 DNA reads TGTGCCAGCACCAGGGGGTCCTCTGGAAACACCATATATTTT. Encoded protein: CASTRGSSGNTIYF.

This chain uses TRBV5-1 with TRBJ2-5, with D possibly TRBD2 on 5 matching bases. V shed 4 bases and J shed 4 bases, with 11 bases lying between them. Germline V gene data show CDR1 as SGHRS and CDR2 as YFSETQ. The CDR3 contains 13 residues. This CDR3 is CASSRVAGETQYF. The DNA for the CDR3 is TGCGCCAGCAGCCGTGTGGCGGGAGAGACCCAGTACTTC.

The genes are TRBV30 and TRBJ1-6, with D uncertain. The germline V and J ends were trimmed by 7 bases and 3 bases, with 7 bases remaining between them. Germline CDR1 reads GTSNPN; CDR2 reads SVGIG (reference sequence). The CDR3 spans 12 residues. The CDR3 reads CASRDYNSPLHF. CDR3 coding DNA: TGTGCCTCACGGGACTATAATTCACCCCTCCACTTT. Full variable domain (outside the CDR3, taken from reference TRBV30 and TRBJ1-6): SQTIHQWPATLVQPVGSPLSLECTVEGTSNPNLYWYRQAAGRGLQLLFYSVGIGQISSEVPQNLSASRPQDRQFILSSKKLLLSDSGFYLCASRDYNSPLHFGNGTRLTVT.

The rearrangement links TRBV6-1 to TRBJ2-1, with 12 bases matching TRBD1. The germline V gene encodes CDR1 MNHNS and CDR2 SASEGT. The CDR3 extends over 15 amino acids. V trimming: 6 bases; J trimming: 10 bases; junction bases outside the gene matches: 10. The chain's CDR3 is CASRPPGQGAGEQFF. DNA for the CDR3: TGTGCCAGCAGACCGCCGGGACAGGGGGCAGGAGAGCAGTTCTTC.

The chain couples TRBV30 to TRBJ1-4, with no clear D. CDR3 size: 10 residues. The germline V and J ends were trimmed by 8 bases and 13 bases, with 14 bases remaining between them. Looked up from germline, CDR1 is GTSNPN and CDR2 is SVGIG (reference sequence). The CDR3 spells CAGATGPLFF. CDR3 in DNA: TGTGCCGGCGCCACCGGTCCACTGTTTTTT.

This sequence joins TRBV30 and TRBJ1-6, with D perhaps TRBD1 (5 bases). Looked up from germline, CDR1 is GTSNPN and CDR2 is SVGIG (reference sequence). The length of the CDR3 is 15 residues. V lost 0 bases and J 7 bases, leaving 13 bases between the germline ends. CDR3 residues: CAWSVQQSGNSPLHF. The CDR3 DNA follows: TGTGCCTGGAGTGTACAACAGTCAGGGAATTCACCCCTCCACTTT. Combining the CDR3 with reference TRBV30 and TRBJ1-6 gives the whole variable domain SQTIHQWPATLVQPVGSPLSLECTVEGTSNPNLYWYRQAAGRGLQLLFYSVGIGQISSEVPQNLSASRPQDRQFILSSKKLLLSDSGFYLCAWSVQQSGNSPLHFGNGTRLTVT.

CDR3 bases: TGTGCCAGTAGTACCTACAGGGGGCGCGGGACAGATACGCAGTATTTT. Encoded protein: CASSTYRGRGTDTQYF. This chain joins TRBV19 and TRBJ2-3; 9 bases are shared with TRBD1. Germline V gives CDR1 LNHDA, CDR2 SQIVND (reference sequence). The CDR3 spans 16 residues. The V segment lost 4 bases and the J segment 3 bases; nucleotides outside the gene matches: 8. The full variable domain, in which reference TRBV19 and TRBJ2-3 provide the parts outside the CDR3, is DGGITQSPKYLFRKEGQNVTLSCEQNLNHDAMYWYRQDPGQGLRLIYYSQIVNDFQKGDIAEGYSVSREKKESFPLTVTSAQKNPTAFYLCASSTYRGRGTDTQYFGPGTRLTVL.

The chain carries TRBV7-2 and TRBJ1-6; no definite D call. Germline V gene lookup returns CDR1 SGHTA and CDR2 FQGNSA. Deletions cut 5 bases from V and 5 bases from J, with 10 bases between. The CDR3 length is 14 residues. CDR3 sequence: CASSPGWNNSPLHF. The CDR3 region has the DNA TGTGCCAGCAGCCCGGGGTGGAATAATTCACCCCTCCACTTT.

This rearrangement joins TRBV9 to TRBJ2-5; 12 positions agree with TRBD2. V lost 3 bases to trimming and J lost 3 bases; unmatched junction nucleotides: 0. CDR3 length: 14 amino acids. Germline CDR1 is SGDLS and CDR2 is YYNGEE. CDR3: CASSASGGEETQYF. CDR3 coding DNA: TGTGCCAGCAGCGCTAGCGGGGGGGAAGAGACCCAGTACTTC.

This clone was observed a few times. J is TRBJ1-6 and V is TRBV9; tentatively, D is TRBD1 (5 bases). The germline CDR1 and CDR2 sequences are SGDLS and YYNGEE. The CDR3 covers 14 residues. V was cut by 0 bases and J by 8 bases, with 9 bases left in between. CDR3 region: CASSVVGTDSPLHF. The CDR3 DNA follows: TGTGCCAGCAGCGTAGTTGGGACTGATTCACCCCTCCACTTT.

The chain has TRBV30 and TRBJ2-5; TRBD1 agrees at 8 bases. The J call could be wrong; TRBJ2-7 is a better fit for the DNA end. Germline V gene sequence: CDR1 GTSNPN, CDR2 SVGIG (reference sequence). This CDR3 is 14 amino acids long. CDR3 nucleotides: TGTGCCTGGAGTGTAGGCAGGGGGCAACACGAGCAGTACTTC. Amino acid sequence: CAWSVGRGQHEQYF.

The V call is TRBV11-3, the J call TRBJ1-2; D remains unclear. Germline CDR1 and CDR2: SGHNT and YENEEA. V was cut by 5 bases and J by 8 bases, with 18 bases left in between. This CDR3 has 14 residues. CDR3 sequence: CASSHPNEARGYTF. Here the CDR3 DNA reads TGTGCCAGCAGCCACCCCAATGAGGCAAGGGGCTACACCTTC.

The chain links TRBV5-4 to TRBJ2-1; D is undetermined. CDR3 size: 13 residues. The V gene lost 1 base and the J gene lost 5 bases, with 7 bases spanning the gap. CDR1 and CDR2 (germline): SGHNT, YYREEE (reference sequence). The CDR3 region has the DNA TGTGCCAGCAGCTTGCCCAGCCACAATGAGCAGTTCTTC. Its protein is CASSLPSHNEQFF.

This rearrangement joins TRBV2 to TRBJ2-5; the match to TRBD2 covers 9 bases. The CDR3 covers 16 residues. CDR1 and CDR2 from the germline V gene are SNHLY and FYNNEI. Losses at the gene ends were 0 bases for V and 5 bases for J; bases not matched to a gene: 7. CDR3 residues: CASSEALAGVGETQYF. CDR3 DNA sequence: TGTGCCAGCAGTGAAGCCTTAGCGGGGGTCGGGGAGACCCAGTACTTC.

V gene TRBV7-2 combines with J gene TRBJ2-3; TRBD1 matches 7 bases. J was trimmed by 4 bases and V by 5 bases; bases with no gene match: 6. Germline V gives CDR1 SGHTA, CDR2 FQGNSA. The CDR3 runs 14 residues. Here the CDR3 reads CASSRQGPPDTQYF. In nucleotides, the CDR3 is TGTGCCAGCAGCCGACAGGGCCCCCCAGATACGCAGTATTTT.

This clone was observed a single time. V is TRBV5-8 and J is TRBJ2-7; D remains unclear. Germline CDR1 SGHTS, CDR2 YDEGEE. Trimming removed 4 bases from V and 6 bases from J, with 8 bases in between. The CDR3 is 11 amino acids. CDR3 sequence reads: CASSIGPEQYF. CDR3 bases: TGTGCCAGCAGCATCGGTCCCGAGCAGTACTTC.

DNA for the CDR3: TGCAGCGCTACGCCCCGGGACAGGGCCTACGAGCAGTACTTC. Amino acids: CSATPRDRAYEQYF. The rearrangement joins TRBV29-1 to TRBJ2-7; 9 bases are a match to TRBD1. The CDR3 is 14 residues long. The germline V gene encodes CDR1 SQVTM and CDR2 ANQGSEA. V gave up 7 bases and J gave up 2 bases; unmatched junction bases: 9.

The DNA of the CDR3 is TGTGCCATCAGTGGGGGGCGCGGAGGAAACACCATATATTTT. Translating it yields CAISGGRGGNTIYF. The chain couples TRBV10-3 to TRBJ1-3; perhaps TRBD1 as D (6 bases). CDR1 is ENHRY and CDR2 is SYGVKD in the germline V gene. V gave up 4 bases and J gave up 4 bases, with 11 bases separating them. The CDR3 length is 14 residues.

The V call is TRBV6-6, the J call TRBJ1-2; tentative D call: TRBD1 (5 bases). The CDR3 is 12 amino acids. V lost 5 bases to trimming and J lost 7 bases, with 11 bases between them. Germline assignment: CDR1 MNHNY and CDR2 SVGAGI (reference sequence). The CDR3 sequence is CASSPGTSGYTF. CDR3 DNA sequence: TGTGCCAGCAGTCCCGGGACCAGTGGCTACACCTTC.

This clone has just one count. The chain recombines TRBV2 with TRBJ1-2; the D gene is possibly TRBD1 (5 bases). CDR1 SNHLY and CDR2 FYNNEI come from the germline V gene. V lost 2 bases to trimming and J lost 3 bases, with 13 bases between them. The CDR3 runs to 15 residues. CDR3 residues: CASSEWDGEDYGYTF. The CDR3 bases are TGTGCCAGCAGTGAATGGGACGGGGAGGACTATGGCTACACCTTC. The whole variable domain, remainder taken from reference TRBV2 and TRBJ1-2, is EPEVTQTPSHQVTQMGQEVILRCVPISNHLYFYWYRQILGQKVEFLVSFYNNEISEKSEIFDDQFSVERPDGSNFTLKIRSTKLEDSAMYFCASSEWDGEDYGYTFGSGTRLTVV.

The rearrangement links TRBV2 to TRBJ1-1, with D unresolved. The V and J ends lost 3 bases and 0 bases respectively, with 8 bases between them. This CDR3 contains 14 residues. Germline CDR1 is SNHLY and CDR2 is FYNNEI. The CDR3 here is CASSERPMNTEAFF. The CDR3 DNA follows: TGTGCCAGCAGTGAGCGACCCATGAACACTGAAGCTTTCTTT.

The gene calls are TRBV29-1 and TRBJ2-2, with 9 bases matching TRBD1. The CDR3 has 14 amino acids. Germline V gene sequence: CDR1 SQVTM, CDR2 ANQGSEA. J was trimmed by 5 bases and V by 6 bases; bases with no gene match: 7. The chain's CDR3 is CSVLRTGVTGELFF. In nucleotides, the CDR3 is TGCAGCGTGCTTAGGACAGGGGTTACCGGGGAGCTGTTTTTT.

The genes are TRBV11-3 and TRBJ2-5; 8 positions match TRBD1. V trimming: 4 bases; J trimming: 2 bases; junction bases outside the gene matches: 6. The CDR3 contains 15 residues. Germline V gene sequence: CDR1 SGHNT, CDR2 YENEEA. CDR3 residues: CASSSWTGNQETQYF. The CDR3 DNA reads as TGTGCCAGCAGCTCCTGGACAGGGAATCAAGAGACCCAGTACTTC.